Below are 19 T cell receptor beta chains sequenced from a single sample in a study of blood T cell repertoires in COVID-19 (dated by TCRdb to between 2020 and 2021). Receptors were amplified or captured by the immunoSEQ multiplex PCR assay. This is the immuneACCESS table as TCRdb keeps it, with only in-frame sequences that have V and J called. A part of the clones is gone; compared with another copy, unresolved V genes explain less than half, and the rest is unexplained. The sample records 200,000 to 250,000 clones, around 90% of which are singletons. The top ten clones comprise around 3% of the sample. The sequencing input was peripheral blood. The source is a man aged 18 to 35 with active or convalescent COVID-19.

V is TRBV5-8 and J is TRBJ1-2, with TRBD1 as a possible D gene (5 bases). The CDR3 runs 17 residues. V was shortened by 4 bases and J by 4 bases, with 23 bases between the two germline ends. Germline assignment: CDR1 SGHTS and CDR2 YDEGEE. CDR3 residues: CASSPYNARGPRYGYTF. Here the CDR3 DNA reads TGTGCCAGCAGCCCTTACAACGCAAGGGGTCCACGCTATGGCTACACCTTC.

The CDR3 DNA is TGTGCCAGCAGCCCGTATCGGACAGGGGGTCCCTTTAGCTCTGGAAACACCATATATTTT. Protein product: CASSPYRTGGPFSSGNTIYF. V gene TRBV7-8 combines with J gene TRBJ1-3, with 10 bases lining up with TRBD1. V dropped 5 bases and J dropped 0; count of bases not matched to a gene: 16. Per the germline V gene, CDR1 is SGHVS and CDR2 is FQNEAQ. The CDR3 consists of 20 residues.

The chain joins TRBV19 to TRBJ2-1; 8 bases are a match to TRBD2. Germline V gene sequence: CDR1 LNHDA, CDR2 SQIVND (reference sequence). The V and J ends lost 5 bases and 6 bases, in that order; junction bases with no gene match: 15. This CDR3 contains 17 residues. The CDR3 bases are TGTGCCAGTAGTCCCCAACCGCTAGCGGGCTTGATCAATGAGCAGTTCTTC. Amino acids: CASSPQPLAGLINEQFF.

The chain employs TRBV7-8 and TRBJ1-5; 9 nucleotides line up with TRBD1. J lost 0 bases, V lost 5 bases, and 11 bases had no gene match. From germline, CDR1 is SGHVS and CDR2 FQNEAQ. This CDR3 has 18 residues. CDR3: CASSEHRGRVRSNQPQHF. The CDR3 nucleotides read TGTGCCAGCAGCGAACACAGGGGGCGCGTACGTAGCAATCAGCCCCAGCATTTT.

The chain carries TRBV27 and TRBJ1-6, with D perhaps matching TRBD1 (5 bases). This CDR3 is 15 amino acids long. V gave up 5 bases and J gave up 8 bases, with 16 bases separating them. Germline V gene data show CDR1 as MNHEY and CDR2 as SMNVEV (reference sequence). CDR3 DNA sequence: TGTGCCAGCAGTCCGGGTGGCAGGGAGGATTCACCCCTCCACTTT. It specifies CASSPGGREDSPLHF.

Here the CDR3 reads CATRPGQTEEQYF. As DNA, the CDR3 is TGTGCCACCCGCCCGGGACAAACGGAAGAGCAGTACTTC. This rearrangement joins TRBV6-5 to TRBJ2-7, with D possibly being TRBD1 (6 bases). Germline lookup yields CDR1 MNHEY and CDR2 SVGAGI. V lost 10 bases and J 7 bases, leaving 20 bases between the germline ends. The CDR3 spans 13 residues.

The chain has TRBV7-2 and TRBJ1-6, with a possible D match to TRBD1 (6 bases). Deletions cut 8 bases from V and 9 bases from J, with 14 bases between. This CDR3 comprises 13 residues. In germline, CDR1 is SGHTA, CDR2 FQGNSA. The CDR3 DNA sequence: TGTGCCAGCCGGCAGGGGAGCTCTTCACCCCTCCACTTT. Its protein is CASRQGSSSPLHF.

The rearrangement uses TRBV19 and TRBJ1-2; D uncertain. Trimming took off 1 base at V and 6 bases at J, with 6 bases between the two ends. Per the germline V gene, CDR1 is LNHDA and CDR2 is SQIVND (reference sequence). CDR3 length: 12 residues. The CDR3 DNA follows: TGTGCCAGTAGTATAGGCGGGAATGGCTACACCTTC. It yields the protein CASSIGGNGYTF.

V usage is TRBV7-9 and J usage is TRBJ2-1; 9 nucleotides line up with TRBD2. V trimming: 5 bases; J trimming: 2 bases; junction bases outside the gene matches: 4. Germline CDR1 reads SEHNR; CDR2 reads FQNEAQ (reference sequence). The CDR3 contains 15 residues. CDR3 DNA: TGTGCCAGCAGCCTTAGCGGGAGACCCTACAATGAGCAGTTCTTC. It codes for CASSLSGRPYNEQFF.

This clone was detected only a few times. The chain links TRBV12-5 to TRBJ1-2, with a weak D call TRBD1 (6 bases). CDR1 and CDR2 (germline): LGHNT, FRNRAP. CDR3 length equals 11 residues. The V end lost 6 bases, the J end lost 5 bases, and 7 bases lay between the germline ends. CDR3 sequence (DNA): TGTGCTAGTGGCCAGGGGTATGGCTACACCTTC. Translating gives CASGQGYGYTF. The full variable domain, completed using reference TRBV12-5 and TRBJ1-2, is DARVTQTPRHKVTEMGQEVTMRCQPILGHNTVFWYRQTMMQGLELLAYFRNRAPLDDSGMPKDRFSAEMPDATLATLKIQPSEPRDSAVYFCASGQGYGYTFGSGTRLTVV.

V and J are TRBV27 and TRBJ1-5, with D possibly TRBD1 on 5 matching bases. The germline V gene encodes CDR1 MNHEY and CDR2 SMNVEV (reference sequence). CDR3 length: 15 residues. V was cut by 8 bases and J by 4 bases, with 18 bases left in between. The CDR3 DNA is TGTGCCAGCCGGCCGGGGGGGGTCATTAATCAGCCCCAGCATTTT. This codes for CASRPGGVINQPQHF.

This clone was detected only once. The V and J genes are TRBV5-4 and TRBJ2-1, with 11 positions matching TRBD2. The germline V gene has CDR1 SGHNT and CDR2 YYREEE (reference sequence). CDR3 size: 16 residues. V dropped 2 bases and J dropped 7; count of bases not matched to a gene: 8. CDR3 DNA: TGTGCCAGCAGCTTCCTAGCGGGGGGCTCTAGGAATGAGCAGTTCTTC. It encodes CASSFLAGGSRNEQFF.

V usage is TRBV9 and J usage is TRBJ2-1, with 7 bases aligning to TRBD2. This CDR3 comprises 16 residues. V was pared by 0 bases and J by 2 bases, with 5 bases of the junction left unmatched. Looked up from germline, CDR1 is SGDLS and CDR2 is YYNGEE. Here the CDR3 DNA reads TGTGCCAGCAGCGTAGGGGCGGGAGTCGCCTACAATGAGCAGTTCTTC. Amino acids: CASSVGAGVAYNEQFF.

This sequence joins TRBV25-1 and TRBJ2-3, with D tentatively TRBD1 (5 bases). This CDR3 is built from 16 residues. CDR1 and CDR2 (germline): MGHDK, SYGVNS. Trimming took off 5 bases at V and 3 bases at J, with 18 bases between the two ends. DNA of the CDR3: TGTGCCAGCAGTCGACACGGTTCAGGGAAAACAGATACGCAGTATTTT. Amino acid sequence: CASSRHGSGKTDTQYF.

The chain employs TRBV3-1 (or the pseudogene TRBV3-2) and TRBJ1-1; possibly TRBD1 for D (5 bases). Trimming took 1 base from V and 5 from J, leaving 11 bases between them. The CDR3 loop spans 14 amino acids. The germline CDR1 and CDR2 sequences are LGHDT and YNNKEL (reference sequence). The CDR3: CASSQVGGWTEAFF. The CDR3 DNA reads TGTGCCAGCAGCCAAGTCGGGGGTTGGACTGAAGCTTTCTTT.

The chain joins TRBV14 to TRBJ2-7, with 7 bases that match TRBD2. Germline-derived CDR1 and CDR2 are SGHDN and FVKESK. Trimming removed 1 base from V and 1 base from J; junction bases left unmatched: 7. The CDR3 is 16 amino acids. CDR3 sequence: CASSQGGTKKSYEQYF. The CDR3 coding sequence is TGTGCCAGCAGCCAAGGCGGGACTAAGAAATCCTACGAGCAGTACTTC. The variable domain in full, completed from reference TRBV14 and TRBJ2-7, reads EAGVTQFPSHSVIEKGQTVTLRCDPISGHDNLYWYRRVMGKEIKFLLHFVKESKQDESGMPNNRFLAERTGGTYSTLKVQPAELEDSGVYFCASSQGGTKKSYEQYFGPGTRLTVT.

This chain joins TRBV3-1 (or the pseudogene TRBV3-2) and TRBJ1-4; unclear D gene. The CDR3 has 14 amino acids. Between the trimmed V and J ends, which lost 4 bases and 0 bases, there was a span of 6 bases. The germline V gene has CDR1 LGHDT and CDR2 YNNKEL (reference sequence). For the CDR3, the DNA is TGTGCCAGCAGCCGGTCAGCAACTAATGAAAAACTGTTTTTT. Protein sequence: CASSRSATNEKLFF.

V gene TRBV19 combines with J gene TRBJ1-1, with 10 bases aligning to TRBD1. The trim removed 5 bases at V and 3 bases at J, leaving 3 bases unmatched. Germline CDR1 reads LNHDA; CDR2 reads SQIVND (reference sequence). This CDR3 is built from 14 residues. The CDR3 protein is CASSRGQGHTEAFF. CDR3 nucleotide sequence: TGTGCCAGTAGTCGGGGACAGGGGCACACTGAAGCTTTCTTT. Together with reference TRBV19 and TRBJ1-1, the CDR3 gives the full variable domain: DGGITQSPKYLFRKEGQNVTLSCEQNLNHDAMYWYRQDPGQGLRLIYYSQIVNDFQKGDIAEGYSVSREKKESFPLTVTSAQKNPTAFYLCASSRGQGHTEAFFGQGTRLTVV.

The J gene is TRBJ2-5, the V gene TRBV5-4; D is perhaps TRBD1 (5 bases). The CDR3 runs to 14 residues. V dropped 0 bases and J dropped 0 bases, with 6 bases sitting between them. CDR1 SGHNT and CDR2 YYREEE come from the germline V gene (reference sequence). The CDR3: CASSLGQNQETQYF. Here the CDR3 DNA reads TGTGCCAGCAGCTTGGGACAGAACCAAGAGACCCAGTACTTC.